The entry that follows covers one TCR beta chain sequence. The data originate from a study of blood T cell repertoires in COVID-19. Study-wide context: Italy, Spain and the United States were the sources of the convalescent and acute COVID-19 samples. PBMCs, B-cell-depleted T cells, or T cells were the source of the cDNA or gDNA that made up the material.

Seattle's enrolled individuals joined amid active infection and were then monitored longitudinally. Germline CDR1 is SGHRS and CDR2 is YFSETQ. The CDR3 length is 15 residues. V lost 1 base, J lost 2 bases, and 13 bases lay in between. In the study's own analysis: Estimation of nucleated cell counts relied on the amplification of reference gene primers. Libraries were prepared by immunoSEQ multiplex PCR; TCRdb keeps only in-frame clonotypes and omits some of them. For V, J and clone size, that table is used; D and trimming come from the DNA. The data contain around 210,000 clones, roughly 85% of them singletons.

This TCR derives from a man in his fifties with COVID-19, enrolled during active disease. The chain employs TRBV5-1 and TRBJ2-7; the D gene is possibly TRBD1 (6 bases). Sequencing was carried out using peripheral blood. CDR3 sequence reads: CASSLWGTNPYEQYF. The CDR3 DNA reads TGCGCCAGCAGCTTGTGGGGGACAAACCCCTACGAGCAGTACTTC.